One and the same sample provided the 6 T cell receptor beta chains below, sequenced in a study of blood T cell repertoires in COVID-19 (dated by TCRdb to 2020 to 2022). Libraries came from the immunoSEQ multiplex PCR assay. TCRdb obtained this table from immuneACCESS and retained in-frame rearrangements with V and J assigned. These tables miss some clones; where compared with another copy, unresolved V genes account for less than half of the shortfall, and the remainder is unexplained. In all, the sample holds about 210,000 clones, and 83% of those were seen once. The top ten constitute roughly 8.8% of the sample. The source material was peripheral blood. These receptors all come from a woman aged 45 to 65 with acute or convalescent COVID-19.

The gene calls are TRBV19 and TRBJ2-7, with D possibly TRBD2 on 6 matching bases. The CDR3 extends over 14 amino acids. The germline CDR1 and CDR2 sequences are LNHDA and SQIVND (reference sequence). V was clipped by 4 bases and J by 3 bases, with 13 bases between them. The CDR3 DNA is TGTGCCAGTAGTAACGGCGGGAACTACTACGAGCAGTACTTC. Translating it yields CASSNGGNYYEQYF. The full variable domain, in which reference TRBV19 and TRBJ2-7 provide the parts outside the CDR3, is DGGITQSPKYLFRKEGQNVTLSCEQNLNHDAMYWYRQDPGQGLRLIYYSQIVNDFQKGDIAEGYSVSREKKESFPLTVTSAQKNPTAFYLCASSNGGNYYEQYFGPGTRLTVT.

The chain carries TRBV6-1 and TRBJ2-1, with 9 bases identical to TRBD1. Trimming removed 1 base from V and 10 bases from J; junction bases left unmatched: 5. There are 14 residues in the CDR3. The germline CDR1 and CDR2 sequences are MNHNS and SASEGT. The CDR3, as DNA: TGTGCCAGCAGTGAAGGGGGACAGGGAGGAGAGCAGTTCTTC. Translating it yields CASSEGGQGGEQFF.

This clone was seen a handful of times. This chain connects TRBV18 to TRBJ1-5; D gene uncertain. The CDR3 runs 13 residues. Germline V gene sequence: CDR1 KGHSH, CDR2 LQKENI. The V end was cut by 3 bases, the J end by 6 bases, with 9 bases between. CDR3 bases: TGTGCCAGCTCACCCGGAGTGGGTCAGCCCCAGCATTTT. Protein sequence: CASSPGVGQPQHF.

This chain connects TRBV3-1 (or the pseudogene TRBV3-2) to TRBJ2-2; TRBD2 matches 8 bases. Germline V gives CDR1 LGHDT, CDR2 YNNKEL (reference sequence). The junction had 3 bases not matched to a gene; V was cut back by 1 base and J by 5 bases. The CDR3 has 15 amino acids. As DNA, the CDR3 is TGTGCCAGCAGCCAAGGCCAGCGGGGGACCGGGGAGCTGTTTTTT. Translated: CASSQGQRGTGELFF.

The chain is built from TRBV18 and TRBJ2-2; a weak D match, TRBD2 (6 bases). Germline values: CDR1 KGHSH, CDR2 LQKENI. The CDR3 has 17 amino acids. Trimming removed 0 bases at V and 0 bases at J, with 11 bases between. Here the CDR3 DNA reads TGTGCCAGCTCACCACCGACTAGTTTTACGAACACCGGGGAGCTGTTTTTT. Its translation is CASSPPTSFTNTGELFF.

The gene calls are TRBV28 and TRBJ2-3, with 15 nucleotides matching TRBD2. In germline, CDR1 is MDHEN, CDR2 SYDVKM. The CDR3 runs 16 residues. V trimming: 8 bases; J trimming: 2 bases; junction bases outside the gene matches: 5. CDR3 coding DNA: TGTGCCAGCCAAGGGACTAGCGGGGGGATCACAGATACGCAGTATTTT. Its translation is CASQGTSGGITDTQYF.